The 23 T cell receptor beta chains reported below all come from one sample, sequenced in a study of blood T cell repertoires in COVID-19 (dated by TCRdb to about 2020). Library creation used the immunoSEQ multiplex PCR assay. TCRdb stores this immuneACCESS table with in-frame sequences only. Part of the clones is absent; in the studies checked, under half of the shortfall reflects unresolved V genes, and no reason is known for the rest. A total of some 260,000 clones appear in this sample, 82% of them only once. In total, the top ten clones hold roughly 4.6% of the sample. Sequencing was carried out using peripheral blood. Source of these receptors: a woman aged 80 or over with active or convalescent COVID-19.

The chain links TRBV28 to TRBJ1-6, with D perhaps matching TRBD1 (5 bases). This CDR3 region has 15 residues. Germline lookup yields CDR1 MDHEN and CDR2 SYDVKM. V gave up 5 bases and J gave up 8 bases, with 16 bases separating them. CDR3: CASSPTGVGDSPLHF. The CDR3 coding sequence is TGTGCCAGCAGTCCCACGGGGGTAGGGGATTCACCCCTCCACTTT.

The chain recombines TRBV3-1 (or the pseudogene TRBV3-2) with TRBJ1-3; 10 bases match TRBD1. The V gene's germline CDR1 is LGHDT and CDR2 YNNKEL (reference sequence). The CDR3 totals 15 residues. The J segment lost 5 bases and the V segment lost 5 bases, leaving 6 bases of the junction unmatched. CDR3 amino acids: CASSFGTGDRNTIYF. Written as DNA, the CDR3 is TGTGCCAGCAGCTTCGGGACAGGGGATAGAAACACCATATATTTT.

The chain joins TRBV4-2 to TRBJ2-5, with 12 bases that match TRBD2. The V gene's germline CDR1 is LGHNA and CDR2 YNFKEQ. V was clipped by 3 bases and J by 2 bases; unmatched bases: 1. The CDR3 spans 15 residues. CDR3 bases: TGTGCCAGCAGCCAGGGACTAGCGGGTCAAGAGACCCAGTACTTC. This gives the protein CASSQGLAGQETQYF.

This chain joins TRBV2 and TRBJ2-7, with 12 bases matching TRBD2. Germline CDR1 is SNHLY and CDR2 is FYNNEI. V lost 8 bases, J lost 1 base, and 9 bases stayed unmatched. The CDR3 runs to 16 residues. CDR3 nucleotide sequence: TGTGCCAGCCTTCGGCTAGCGGGAGGGCCGTCCTACGAGCAGTACTTC. It is translated as CASLRLAGGPSYEQYF.

The V call is TRBV4-1, the J call TRBJ2-1, with D maybe TRBD1 (6 bases). Deletions cut 0 bases from V and 3 bases from J, with 15 bases between. The CDR3 runs 17 residues. Germline CDR1 MGHRA, CDR2 YSYEKL. The CDR3 bases are TGCGCCAGCAGCCAAGAATGGGGACAAGTGGGCTACAATGAGCAGTTCTTC. It is translated as CASSQEWGQVGYNEQFF.

This rearrangement joins TRBV5-6 to TRBJ1-6; maybe TRBD1 (6 bases). Germline CDR1 is SGHDT and CDR2 is YYEEEE. V lost 2 bases to trimming and J lost 4 bases, with 7 bases between them. This CDR3 spans 14 amino acids. The CDR3 bases are TGTGCCAGCAGCTTTGGACAGTATAATTCACCCCTCCACTTT. The encoded protein is CASSFGQYNSPLHF.

The rearrangement joins TRBV28 to TRBJ1-2, with D perhaps TRBD1 (5 bases). The CDR3 sequence is 13 residues long. The ends were cut back, 5 bases at V and 5 bases at J, with 12 bases in the middle. Germline V CDR1 and CDR2: MDHEN, SYDVKM. CDR3 coding DNA: TGTGCCAGCAGTCCAGGGTTGGAGTATGGCTACACCTTC. This sequence encodes CASSPGLEYGYTF.

This rearrangement joins TRBV6-6 to TRBJ1-5; 8 bases match TRBD1. J lost 6 bases, V lost 2 bases, and 3 bases had no gene match. The germline gives CDR1 MNHNY, CDR2 SVGAGI (reference sequence). The CDR3 runs 14 residues. The CDR3 nucleotides are TGTGCCAGCAGTTACGGACAGGGCGGTCAGCCCCAGCATTTT. Amino acid sequence: CASSYGQGGQPQHF.

A remark on this clone: Mismatch with germline at one junction end may stem from a read error. The CDR3 loop is CASSQARESRYEQYF. CDR3 nucleotide sequence: TGTGCCAGCAGTCAAGCCCGCGAATCCCGCTACGAGCAGTACTTC. This chain joins TRBV6-1 and TRBJ2-7; D gene unclear. The CDR3 totals 15 residues. Germline V gene sequence: CDR1 MNHNS, CDR2 SASEGT.

The chain joins TRBV7-2 to TRBJ2-7; 12 positions agree with TRBD2. CDR1 and CDR2 (germline): SGHTA, FQGNSA. Trimming removed 5 bases from V and 4 bases from J; junction bases left unmatched: 9. The CDR3 runs 16 residues. The CDR3 spells CASSPLGLAGGYEQYF. In DNA form, the CDR3 reads TGTGCCAGCAGCCCATTGGGACTAGCGGGTGGTTACGAGCAGTACTTC.

V gene TRBV28 combines with J gene TRBJ2-7, with D possibly matching TRBD1 (6 bases). V was cut by 7 bases and J by 2 bases, with 12 bases left in between. The CDR3 is 13 amino acids. Germline V lookup: CDR1 MDHEN, CDR2 SYDVKM. CDR3 bases: TGTGCCAGCATAGGGACACTCCCCTACGAGCAGTACTTC. Residues: CASIGTLPYEQYF. Filled out from reference TRBV28 and TRBJ2-7, the complete variable domain reads DVKVTQSSRYLVKRTGEKVFLECVQDMDHENMFWYRQDPGLGLRLIYFSYDVKMKEKGDIPEGYSVSREKKERFSLILESASTNQTSMYLCASIGTLPYEQYFGPGTRLTVT.

The genes are TRBV7-9 and TRBJ1-6; D perhaps matches TRBD1 (5 bases). The V gene lost 3 bases and the J gene lost 0 bases, with 12 bases spanning the gap. CDR3 length equals 17 residues. Per germline, CDR1 SEHNR and CDR2 FQNEAQ (reference sequence). CDR3 amino acids: CASSLGGDRSYNSPLHF. The DNA for the CDR3 is TGTGCCAGCAGCTTGGGAGGGGACCGCTCCTATAATTCACCCCTCCACTTT.

The V gene is TRBV28, the J gene TRBJ2-7; possible D gene TRBD2, 7 bases. This CDR3 is built from 15 residues. Per germline, CDR1 MDHEN and CDR2 SYDVKM. V lost 6 bases and J 2 bases, leaving 17 bases between the germline ends. DNA of the CDR3: TGTGCCAGCAGAGCCAACGGGGGGCAGACCTACGAGCAGTACTTC. Translated, it gives CASRANGGQTYEQYF. Full variable domain (missing parts from reference TRBV28 and TRBJ2-7): DVKVTQSSRYLVKRTGEKVFLECVQDMDHENMFWYRQDPGLGLRLIYFSYDVKMKEKGDIPEGYSVSREKKERFSLILESASTNQTSMYLCASRANGGQTYEQYFGPGTRLTVT.

CDR3 amino acids: CASSYDSVSSPLHF. The DNA of the CDR3 is TGTGCCAGCAGCTACGACAGTGTTAGCTCACCCCTCCACTTT. The J gene is TRBJ1-6, the V gene TRBV6-5, with D tentatively TRBD1 (5 bases). The CDR3 covers 14 residues. Germline CDR1 is MNHEY and CDR2 is SVGAGI. V gave up 6 bases and J gave up 10 bases, with 16 bases separating them.

This chain joins TRBV19 and TRBJ2-2, with 7 bases matching TRBD1. This CDR3 is 17 amino acids long. V shed 5 bases, J shed 4 bases, and the junction held 13 bases outside the gene matches. Germline CDR1 is LNHDA and CDR2 is SQIVND (reference sequence). CDR3 DNA: TGTGCCAGTAGTCCTTTTCAGGGGGTGAGGGGCACCGGGGAGCTGTTTTTT. Amino acid sequence: CASSPFQGVRGTGELFF.

This chain joins TRBV19 and TRBJ1-5; 8 nucleotides line up with TRBD1. V lost 2 bases and J lost 0; bases outside the gene matches: 6. The germline V gene has CDR1 LNHDA and CDR2 SQIVND (reference sequence). The CDR3 totals 17 residues. The chain's CDR3 is CASSIFRQGYSNQPQHF. The CDR3, as DNA: TGTGCCAGTAGTATATTCCGACAGGGGTATAGCAATCAGCCCCAGCATTTT.

The chain carries TRBV5-1 and TRBJ2-7; 8 bases agree with TRBD1. From germline, CDR1 is SGHRS and CDR2 YFSETQ. J lost 6 bases, V lost 4 bases, and 3 bases had no gene match. This CDR3 spans 12 amino acids. Here the CDR3 reads CASSLDRGEQYF. As DNA, the CDR3 is TGCGCCAGCAGCCTAGACAGGGGCGAGCAGTACTTC.

This rearrangement joins TRBV5-1 to TRBJ2-4, with a possible D match to TRBD1 (5 bases). The CDR3 covers 12 residues. The germline V gene encodes CDR1 SGHRS and CDR2 YFSETQ. Trimming removed 2 bases from V and 12 bases from J, with 12 bases in between. CDR3 residues: CASSLNDRDQYF. CDR3 nucleotide sequence: TGCGCCAGCAGCTTAAATGACAGAGATCAGTACTTC.

The rearrangement uses TRBV10-3 and TRBJ2-7; tentative D call: TRBD1 (6 bases). CDR1 is ENHRY, CDR2 SYGVKD, per germline. The ends were cut back, 10 bases at V and 3 bases at J, with 13 bases in the middle. This CDR3 is 12 amino acids long. CDR3 region: CATDSGDYEQYF. The CDR3 coding sequence is TGTGCCACCGATTCAGGGGACTACGAGCAGTACTTC.

This clone was recorded a few times. This sequence joins TRBV5-1 and TRBJ1-4, with D perhaps TRBD1 (6 bases). The V end lost 3 bases, the J end lost 10 bases, and 16 bases lay between the germline ends. The germline V gene encodes CDR1 SGHRS and CDR2 YFSETQ. The CDR3 totals 14 residues. The CDR3 DNA sequence: TGCGCCAGCAGCTACGGGACAAGCCCAGGAAAACTGTTTTTT. Translation gives CASSYGTSPGKLFF.

This chain connects TRBV5-1 to TRBJ1-4; D is uncertain. CDR1 SGHRS and CDR2 YFSETQ come from the germline V gene. This CDR3 comprises 14 residues. Trimming took 1 base from V and 0 from J, leaving 4 bases between them. This chain's CDR3 is CASSLSATNEKLFF. As DNA, the CDR3 is TGCGCCAGCAGCTTGAGCGCAACTAATGAAAAACTGTTTTTT.

This chain joins TRBV29-1 and TRBJ1-3, with no clear D. Germline V gene data show CDR1 as SQVTM and CDR2 as ANQGSEA. V was pared by 4 bases and J by 0 bases, with 4 bases between. There are 12 residues in the CDR3. CDR3 DNA: TGCAGCGTTGCGAGCTCTGGAAACACCATATATTTT. Its protein product is CSVASSGNTIYF.

This clone was picked up a small number of times. The chain links TRBV6-5 to TRBJ1-4; TRBD1 matches 7 bases. The CDR3 loop spans 15 amino acids. The germline gives CDR1 MNHEY, CDR2 SVGAGI. The ends lost 1 base at V and 8 bases at J; junction bases unmatched: 7. CDR3 nucleotides: TGTGCCAGCAGTTACTATCCGGGACAGAGGGAAAAACTGTTTTTT. This encodes CASSYYPGQREKLFF.